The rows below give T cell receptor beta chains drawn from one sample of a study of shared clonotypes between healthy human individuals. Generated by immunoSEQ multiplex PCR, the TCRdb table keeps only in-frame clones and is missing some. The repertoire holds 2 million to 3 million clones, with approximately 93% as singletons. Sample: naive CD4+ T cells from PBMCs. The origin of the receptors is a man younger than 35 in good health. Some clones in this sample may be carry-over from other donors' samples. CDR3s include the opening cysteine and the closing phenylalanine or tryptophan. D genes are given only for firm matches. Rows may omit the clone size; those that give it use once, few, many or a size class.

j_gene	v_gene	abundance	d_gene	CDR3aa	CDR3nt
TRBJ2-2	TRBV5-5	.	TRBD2	CASSATGTNGELFF	TGTGCCAGCAGCGCGACCGGGACTAACGGGGAGCTGTTTTTT
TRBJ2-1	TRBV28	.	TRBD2	CASSLIAGGPVGEQFF	TGTGCCAGCAGTCTCATAGCGGGAGGGCCAGTTGGTGAGCAGTTCTTC
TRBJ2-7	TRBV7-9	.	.	CASSPFLNSYEQYF	TGTGCCAGCAGCCCTTTCCTGAACTCCTACGAGCAGTACTTC
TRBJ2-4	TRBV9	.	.	CASSPGPSKNIQYF	TGTGCCAGCAGCCCGGGACCATCCAAAAACATTCAGTACTTC
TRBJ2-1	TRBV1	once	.	CTSSQDTSGDSYNEQFF	TGCACCAGCAGCCAAGATACTAGCGGAGATTCCTACAATGAGCAGTTCTTC
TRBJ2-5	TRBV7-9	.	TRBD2	CASSLAIGRLQETQYF	TGTGCCAGCAGCTTAGCGATCGGGAGGCTCCAAGAGACCCAGTACTTC
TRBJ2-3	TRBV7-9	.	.	CASSLGQGLDTQYF	TGTGCCAGCAGCTTAGGTCAAGGTTTGGATACGCAGTATTTT
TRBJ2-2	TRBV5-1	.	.	CASSTYRVGTGELFF	TGCGCCAGCAGCACCTACAGGGTTGGCACCGGGGAGCTGTTTTTT
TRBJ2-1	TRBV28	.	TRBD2	CASSLGLAGVVEQFF	TGTGCCAGCAGTTTAGGACTAGCGGGAGTGGTTGAGCAGTTCTTC
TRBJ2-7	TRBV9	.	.	CASSVEGLPNYEQYF	TGTGCCAGCAGCGTAGAGGGACTGCCTAACTACGAGCAGTACTTC
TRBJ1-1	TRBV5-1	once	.	CASSLADRKTEAFF	TGCGCCAGCAGCTTGGCCGACAGGAAGACTGAAGCTTTCTTT
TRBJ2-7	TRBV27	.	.	CASSLSGHSYEQYF	TGTGCCAGCAGTTTATCGGGCCACTCCTACGAGCAGTACTTC
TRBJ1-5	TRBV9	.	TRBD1	CASSLDRANQPQHF	TGTGCCAGCAGCCTCGACAGGGCGAATCAGCCCCAGCATTTT
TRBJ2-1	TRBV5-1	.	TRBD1	CASSLDPGGNEQFF	TGCGCCAGCAGCTTGGATCCAGGGGGAAATGAGCAGTTCTTC
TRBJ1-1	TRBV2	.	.	CASSAQPNTEAFF	TGTGCCAGCTCAGCGCAACCCAACACTGAAGCTTTCTTT
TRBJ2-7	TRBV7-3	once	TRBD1	CASSATGQGIDEQYF	TGTGCCAGCAGCGCAACGGGACAGGGCATCGACGAGCAGTACTTC
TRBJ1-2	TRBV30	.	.	CAWSGPPWANYGYTF	TGTGCCTGGAGTGGACCCCCTTGGGCTAACTATGGCTACACCTTC
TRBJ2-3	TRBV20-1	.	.	CSARAQNTQYF	TGCAGTGCTAGGGCCCAAAATACGCAGTATTTT
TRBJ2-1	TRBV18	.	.	CASSRTQGNNEQFF	TGTGCCAGCTCACGAACCCAGGGGAACAATGAGCAGTTCTTC
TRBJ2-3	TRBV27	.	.	CASRLKWAGFADTQYF	TGTGCCAGCAGATTAAAGTGGGCAGGGTTTGCAGATACGCAGTATTTT
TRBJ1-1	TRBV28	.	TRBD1	CASSLLDRAEAFF	TGTGCCAGCAGTTTATTGGACAGGGCTGAAGCTTTCTTT
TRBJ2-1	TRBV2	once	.	CASSEGNEQFF	TGTGCCAGCAGTGAGGGAAATGAGCAGTTCTTC
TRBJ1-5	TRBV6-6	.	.	CASSYSGRQPQHF	TGTGCCAGCAGTTACTCAGGGCGCCAGCCCCAGCATTTT
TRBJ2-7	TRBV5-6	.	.	CASARRLGSYEQYF	TGTGCCAGCGCCCGACGGCTAGGTTCCTACGAGCAGTACTTC
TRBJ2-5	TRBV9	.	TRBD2	CASSVGSVAGGGQETQYF	TGTGCCAGCAGCGTAGGTTCTGTGGCGGGAGGGGGACAAGAGACCCAGTACTTC
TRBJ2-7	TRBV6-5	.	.	CASRRGRTYEQYF	TGTGCCAGCAGGAGGGGGAGAACCTACGAGCAGTACTTC
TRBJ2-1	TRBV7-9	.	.	CASSLEGSGYNEQFF	TGTGCCAGCAGCTTAGAAGGATCCGGATACAATGAGCAGTTCTTC